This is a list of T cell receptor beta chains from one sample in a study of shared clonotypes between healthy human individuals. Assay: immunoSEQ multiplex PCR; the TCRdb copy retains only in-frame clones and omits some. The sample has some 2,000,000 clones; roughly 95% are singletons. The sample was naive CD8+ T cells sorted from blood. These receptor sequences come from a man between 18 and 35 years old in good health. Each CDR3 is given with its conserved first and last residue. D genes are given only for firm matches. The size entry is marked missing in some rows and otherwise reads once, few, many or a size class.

cdr3_nt: TGTGCCAGCAGCCGTACTAGCGTGGGCTCCTACGAGCAGTACTTC; cdr3_aa: CASSRTSVGSYEQYF; v_call: TRBV13; d_call: TRBD2; j_call: TRBJ2-7; clone_size: .
cdr3_nt: TGTGCCAGCAGCTTATCAGGCTCCGGGAGCCGCACAGATACGCAGTATTTT; cdr3_aa: CASSLSGSGSRTDTQYF; v_call: TRBV13; d_call: .; j_call: TRBJ2-3; clone_size: .
cdr3_nt: TGTGCCAGCACTCCACAGGGATTGGAGGCTGAAGCTTTCTTT; cdr3_aa: CASTPQGLEAEAFF; v_call: TRBV28; d_call: .; j_call: TRBJ1-1; clone_size: .
cdr3_nt: TGTGCCAGCATAGGACTAGCGGACAATGAGCAGTTCTTC; cdr3_aa: CASIGLADNEQFF; v_call: TRBV6-5; d_call: TRBD2; j_call: TRBJ2-1; clone_size: .
cdr3_nt: TGTGCCAGCAGCATCGGGATCATGAACACTGAAGCTTTCTTT; cdr3_aa: CASSIGIMNTEAFF; v_call: TRBV27; d_call: .; j_call: TRBJ1-1; clone_size: .
cdr3_nt: TGTGCCTGGAGTCATAGGTCCTCGCACGGGATCTACGAGCAGTACTTC; cdr3_aa: CAWSHRSSHGIYEQYF; v_call: TRBV30; d_call: .; j_call: TRBJ2-7; clone_size: .
cdr3_nt: TGTGCCAGCAGCCCCTTCTCCTACAATGAGCAGTTCTTC; cdr3_aa: CASSPFSYNEQFF; v_call: TRBV6-5; d_call: .; j_call: TRBJ2-1; clone_size: .
cdr3_nt: TGTGCCAGCAGTTACTCCAGGGGTAGCGACGAGCAGTACTTC; cdr3_aa: CASSYSRGSDEQYF; v_call: TRBV6-6; d_call: .; j_call: TRBJ2-7; clone_size: .
cdr3_nt: TGCGCCAGCAGCCAACAGGGACTGGGCGAGCAGTACTTC; cdr3_aa: CASSQQGLGEQYF; v_call: TRBV4-1; d_call: .; j_call: TRBJ2-7; clone_size: .
cdr3_nt: TGTGCCAGCAGCTACGTCGTTAGGAATTCACCCCTCCACTTT; cdr3_aa: CASSYVVRNSPLHF; v_call: TRBV27; d_call: .; j_call: TRBJ1-6; clone_size: .
cdr3_nt: TGTGCCAGCAGCTTAGCCCAAGCGGGGGAGGTCTACGAGCAGTACTTC; cdr3_aa: CASSLAQAGEVYEQYF; v_call: TRBV11-1; d_call: TRBD2; j_call: TRBJ2-7; clone_size: once
cdr3_nt: TGCGCCAGCAGCCAAGGGGGACCGGGACTAGCGTCCTACGAGCAGTACTTC; cdr3_aa: CASSQGGPGLASYEQYF; v_call: TRBV4-1; d_call: TRBD2; j_call: TRBJ2-7; clone_size: .
cdr3_nt: TGTGCCAGCAGTTTATTATACGGGACCGGGGATGGCTACACCTTC; cdr3_aa: CASSLLYGTGDGYTF; v_call: TRBV27; d_call: .; j_call: TRBJ1-2; clone_size: once
cdr3_nt: TGTGCCAGCAGCTTAGCGGGACAGACAAGTCCAGTCACAGATACGCAGTATTTT; cdr3_aa: CASSLAGQTSPVTDTQYF; v_call: TRBV7-9; d_call: TRBD1; j_call: TRBJ2-3; clone_size: .
cdr3_nt: TGTGCCAGCAGCTTGACGCGGGGGGCCTACAATGAGCAGTTCTTC; cdr3_aa: CASSLTRGAYNEQFF; v_call: TRBV5-6; d_call: TRBD2; j_call: TRBJ2-1; clone_size: .
cdr3_nt: TGTGCCAGCAGCTTAGCTTCTAGCGGGGCCTCCTACGAGCAGTACTTC; cdr3_aa: CASSLASSGASYEQYF; v_call: TRBV13; d_call: TRBD2; j_call: TRBJ2-7; clone_size: .
cdr3_nt: TGTGCCATCAGTGAGTCCGTCTCACAGCTAATACAAGAGACCCAGTACTTC; cdr3_aa: CAISESVSQLIQETQYF; v_call: TRBV10-3; d_call: .; j_call: TRBJ2-5; clone_size: .
cdr3_nt: TGTGCCAGTCGACAGGGGGTGAGAACTGAAGCTTTCTTT; cdr3_aa: CASRQGVRTEAFF; v_call: TRBV19; d_call: TRBD1; j_call: TRBJ1-1; clone_size: .
cdr3_nt: TGTGCCATCAGTGGGACAGGAATGAACACTGAAGCTTTCTTT; cdr3_aa: CAISGTGMNTEAFF; v_call: TRBV10-3; d_call: TRBD1; j_call: TRBJ1-1; clone_size: once
cdr3_nt: TGCGCCAGCAGCGAGCGGGGGACCTACAATGAGCAGTTCTTC; cdr3_aa: CASSERGTYNEQFF; v_call: TRBV4-1; d_call: TRBD2; j_call: TRBJ2-1; clone_size: .
cdr3_nt: TGCGCCAGCAGCTTGATGGGACCGGGAACCGGGGAGCTGTTTTTT; cdr3_aa: CASSLMGPGTGELFF; v_call: TRBV5-1; d_call: .; j_call: TRBJ2-2; clone_size: .
cdr3_nt: TGTGCCAGCAGATTTAGCGGGGGAAACCTCAATGAGCAGTTCTTC; cdr3_aa: CASRFSGGNLNEQFF; v_call: TRBV27; d_call: TRBD2; j_call: TRBJ2-1; clone_size: .
cdr3_nt: TGTGCCTGGGGGGAGGATACGCAGTATTTT; cdr3_aa: CAWGEDTQYF; v_call: TRBV30; d_call: .; j_call: TRBJ2-3; clone_size: .
cdr3_nt: TGTGCCAGCAGTTTATCAGGGGCTGATGGCTACACCTTC; cdr3_aa: CASSLSGADGYTF; v_call: TRBV6-5; d_call: .; j_call: TRBJ1-2; clone_size: .
cdr3_nt: TGTGCCAGCAGTACATCGACTAGCGGGGGGCCGATGTTCAATGAGCAGTTCTTC; cdr3_aa: CASSTSTSGGPMFNEQFF; v_call: TRBV28; d_call: TRBD2; j_call: TRBJ2-1; clone_size: .
cdr3_nt: TGTGCCAGCAGCCTCCGGGGATACAATGAGCAGTTCTTC; cdr3_aa: CASSLRGYNEQFF; v_call: TRBV11-3; d_call: .; j_call: TRBJ2-1; clone_size: .